These 5 T cell receptor beta chains were all obtained from the same sample, sequenced in a study of blood T cell repertoires in COVID-19. Clones were sequenced by immunoSEQ multiplex PCR, and TCRdb holds only the in-frame ones, with some missing. Here the sample spans roughly 86,000 clones, 86% being singletons. Sequencing was carried out using peripheral blood. These receptors all come from a man in his fifties or sixties with active or convalescent COVID-19.

The chain carries TRBV6-5 and TRBJ2-1, with a weak D call TRBD1 (5 bases). With 3 bases removed from V and 7 bases from J, the gap between germline ends came to 10 bases. This CDR3 contains 13 residues. Germline V gives CDR1 MNHEY, CDR2 SVGAGI. CDR3 DNA: TGTGCCAGCAGTTATGACAGCTTTAATGAGCAGTTCTTC. Translating it yields CASSYDSFNEQFF.

The chain is built from TRBV7-9 and TRBJ1-1, with D maybe TRBD1 (6 bases). Germline lookup yields CDR1 SEHNR and CDR2 FQNEAQ (reference sequence). The CDR3 has 13 amino acids. Trimming removed 2 bases at V and 7 bases at J, with 11 bases between. The CDR3 DNA reads TGTGCCAGCAGCTTATCAGGGGTACTTGAAGCTTTCTTT. It yields the protein CASSLSGVLEAFF. The full variable domain, its missing parts supplied by reference TRBV7-9 and TRBJ1-1, is DTGVSQNPRHKITKRGQNVTFRCDPISEHNRLYWYRQTLGQGPEFLTYFQNEAQLEKSRLLSDRFSAERPKGSFSTLEIQRTEQGDSAMYLCASSLSGVLEAFFGQGTRLTVV.

The CDR3 is CASSRGLAGGGETQYF. CDR3 sequence (DNA): TGTGCCAGCAGCCGCGGACTAGCGGGGGGAGGGGAGACCCAGTACTTC. The gene calls are TRBV7-2 and TRBJ2-5, with TRBD2 matching 14 bases. Germline trimming cut 5 bases from V and 5 bases from J; bases unmatched to any gene: 7. The germline CDR1 and CDR2 sequences are SGHTA and FQGNSA. The CDR3 runs to 16 residues. Looking up the rest from reference TRBV7-2 and TRBJ2-5 gives the full variable domain: GAGVSQSPSNKVTEKGKDVELRCDPISGHTALYWYRQSLGQGLEFLIYFQGNSAPDKSGLPSDRFSAERTGGSVSTLTIQRTQQEDSAVYLCASSRGLAGGGETQYFGPGTRLLVL.

This clone was seen once. The rearrangement joins TRBV12-3 or TRBV12-4 to TRBJ2-2; tentatively, D is TRBD1 (6 bases). V was pared by 7 bases and J by 4 bases, with 10 bases between. There are 13 residues in the CDR3. CDR3 in DNA: TGTGCCAGCAACTCACAGGGCACCGGGGAGCTGTTTTTT. Amino acids: CASNSQGTGELFF.

There are a few counts of this clone. This sequence joins TRBV6-2 or TRBV6-3 and TRBJ1-1; 7 bases fit TRBD1. With 6 bases clipped from V and 4 bases from J, the junction kept 8 bases outside the gene matches. The CDR3 extends over 14 amino acids. CDR1 MNHEY and CDR2 SVGEGT come from the germline V gene. The CDR3 coding sequence is TGTGCCAGCAGCCTAGGGGGCTCAGGCACTGAAGCTTTCTTT. As protein: CASSLGGSGTEAFF.